This T cell receptor (beta chain) comes out of a study of OX40 agonist ivuxolimab in advanced cancers. Turning to the study itself: Patients were given ivuxolimab, an antibody that agonizes OX40 (CD134). At 0.01 to 10 mg/kg, ivuxolimab was administered intravenously to patients every 2 weeks.

The CDR3 runs to 20 residues. Sequencing was performed with immunoSEQ multiplex PCR; in TCRdb, only in-frame clones are kept and a portion is missing. The sample consists of 80,000 or so clones, around 90% of them appearing once. The source is an adult with an advanced solid tumor such as melanoma, head and neck, liver or kidney cancer. The chain uses TRBV21-1 and TRBJ2-7; the table's D call of TRBD1 was not tested on the DNA. TRBV21-1 is a pseudogene locus. Sequenced here: CD4+ or CD8+ T cells sorted from blood, sampled in a trial of the OX40 agonist ivuxolimab. The CDR3 nucleotides read TGTGCCAGCAGCAAAGGTTTTTCCCGGGACCCAGGGGGTCTCTCGTACGAGCAGTACTTC. It specifies CASSKGFSRDPGGLSYEQYF.